This TCR beta chain appears in the sequencing data of a study of blood T cell repertoires in COVID-19. Study at large: COVID-19 samples collected from the United States, Italy and Spain covered acute and convalescent phases. T cells, B-cell-depleted T cells, or PBMCs provided the cDNA or gDNA that served as material.

From germline, CDR1 is SGDLS and CDR2 YYNGEE. The CDR3 extends over 14 amino acids. V dropped 0 bases and J dropped 14; count of bases not matched to a gene: 11. Source study methods: Nucleated cell counts were estimated from reference gene primer amplification. The data were produced by immunoSEQ multiplex PCR, yet TCRdb's version contains in-frame clones alone and is incomplete. V, J and clone size reflect that table, while D and trimming were determined from the DNA. The table shows about 45,000 clones, with about 80% occurring only once. This TCR came from a man between 70 and 80 years old with acute or convalescent COVID-19. The rearrangement joins TRBV9 to TRBJ1-3; 7 bases align to TRBD1. Sample: peripheral blood. The CDR3 DNA reads TGTGCCAGCAGCGTAGAAAGAACGACAGGGCTGCTATATTTT. This codes for CASSVERTTGLLYF.